Listed below are T cell receptor beta chains from one sample, sequenced in a study of cytomegalovirus exposure and HLA in healthy donors. Libraries were prepared by immunoSEQ multiplex PCR; TCRdb keeps only in-frame clonotypes and omits some of them. The sample has a few hundred thousand clones, 88% seen once. The sample was PBMCs. These receptors originate from a man younger than 45 in good health and CMV-seronegative. Both conserved end residues are part of each CDR3. D genes are given only for firm matches. The size of a clone is reported for some rows only, either as once, few or many, or as a class for expanded clones.

v_call: TRBV11-2; d_call: TRBD1; j_call: TRBJ2-7; clone_size: -; cdr3_nt: TGTGCCAGCAGCCCCTGGACAGGGGACGAGCAGTACTTC; cdr3_aa: CASSPWTGDEQYF
v_call: TRBV7-2; d_call: -; j_call: TRBJ1-4; clone_size: -; cdr3_nt: TGTGCCAGCAGCCCAACACAAACAGGTTCAACTAATGAAAAACTGTTTTTT; cdr3_aa: CASSPTQTGSTNEKLFF
v_call: TRBV6-4; d_call: -; j_call: TRBJ1-6; clone_size: once; cdr3_nt: TGTGCCAGCAGGGCAACCCCCGATAATTCACCCCTCCACTTT; cdr3_aa: CASRATPDNSPLHF
v_call: TRBV2; d_call: -; j_call: TRBJ1-6; clone_size: few; cdr3_nt: TGTGCCAGCGGACAGATTTCACCCCTCCACTTT; cdr3_aa: CASGQISPLHF
v_call: TRBV11-2; d_call: -; j_call: TRBJ1-2; clone_size: -; cdr3_nt: TGTGCCAGCAGCTTAGCGGGGTCCTTGGTTAACTATGGCTACACCTTC; cdr3_aa: CASSLAGSLVNYGYTF
v_call: TRBV2; d_call: -; j_call: TRBJ1-4; clone_size: -; cdr3_nt: TGTGCCAGCAGAGAACAGGGCCTTAATGAAAAACTGTTTTTT; cdr3_aa: CASREQGLNEKLFF
v_call: TRBV4-1; d_call: -; j_call: TRBJ2-5; clone_size: -; cdr3_nt: TGCGCCAGCAGCCGATCTCGCGCAGAGACCCAGTACTTC; cdr3_aa: CASSRSRAETQYF
v_call: TRBV4-3; d_call: TRBD1; j_call: TRBJ1-3; clone_size: -; cdr3_nt: TGCGCCAGCAGCCAAGAGACAGGGTATGGAAACACCATATATTTT; cdr3_aa: CASSQETGYGNTIYF
v_call: TRBV7-9; d_call: -; j_call: TRBJ2-7; clone_size: -; cdr3_nt: TGTGCCAGCAGCATCGGGACAAATTCCTACGAGCAGTACTTC; cdr3_aa: CASSIGTNSYEQYF
v_call: TRBV9; d_call: TRBD1; j_call: TRBJ1-1; clone_size: -; cdr3_nt: TGTGCCAGCAGCCAGACAGGGGGCACTGAAGCTTTCTTT; cdr3_aa: CASSQTGGTEAFF
v_call: TRBV11-2; d_call: TRBD1; j_call: TRBJ1-1; clone_size: -; cdr3_nt: TGTGCCAGCAGCTCAGGGGGCTGGGCTGAAGCTTTCTTT; cdr3_aa: CASSSGGWAEAFF
v_call: TRBV6-1; d_call: TRBD1; j_call: TRBJ1-3; clone_size: -; cdr3_nt: TGTGCCAGCAGCCGACAGGGCTCTGGAAACACCATATATTTT; cdr3_aa: CASSRQGSGNTIYF
v_call: TRBV6-1; d_call: TRBD1; j_call: TRBJ1-5; clone_size: -; cdr3_nt: TGTGCCAGCAGTAGGACAGGGGGGGATCAGCCCCAGCATTTT; cdr3_aa: CASSRTGGDQPQHF
v_call: TRBV14; d_call: -; j_call: TRBJ1-2; clone_size: few; cdr3_nt: TGTGCCAGCAGCCAAATCGCCCAGGCCAACTATGGCTACACCTTC; cdr3_aa: CASSQIAQANYGYTF
v_call: TRBV7-9; d_call: -; j_call: TRBJ2-3; clone_size: -; cdr3_nt: TGTGCCAGCAGCCCTCGGGACACAGATACGCAGTATTTT; cdr3_aa: CASSPRDTDTQYF
v_call: TRBV5-4; d_call: TRBD1; j_call: TRBJ1-6; clone_size: -; cdr3_nt: TGTGCCAGCAGGACCCGGGACAGTAATTCACCCCTCCACTTT; cdr3_aa: CASRTRDSNSPLHF
v_call: TRBV6-6; d_call: TRBD1; j_call: TRBJ2-2; clone_size: -; cdr3_nt: TGTGCCAGCAGCCCCGACAGGGGGAGGAGCACCGGGGAGCTGTTTTTT; cdr3_aa: CASSPDRGRSTGELFF
v_call: TRBV6-5; d_call: -; j_call: TRBJ1-2; clone_size: -; cdr3_nt: TGTGCCAGCAGTCCTGACAGCGTATTCTATGGCTACACCTTC; cdr3_aa: CASSPDSVFYGYTF
v_call: TRBV10-1; d_call: TRBD2; j_call: TRBJ2-7; clone_size: few; cdr3_nt: TGCGCCAGCAGCGAAGCGGGGGGTCTAAACGAGCAGTACTTC; cdr3_aa: CASSEAGGLNEQYF